This T cell receptor (beta chain) was recovered during a study of Graves' ophthalmopathy and Graves' hyperthyroidism. Amplification of the TCR beta CDR3 regions used RNA transcripts (as template). Second-round multiplex PCR followed a first-round RT-PCR using HTBI primers. TCRdb ran MiXCR on the multiplex PCR reads and lists one entry per CDR3 protein. The data contain approximately 210,000 distinct CDR3 sequences, approximately 28% of them seen just once; the ten biggest clones take up around 10%. Study-wide results and limits: In predicting ophthalmopathy progression, the model reached 70.59% sensitivity and 72% to 80% specificity.

On this clonotype itself: Its target is not known.

There are 12 residues in the CDR3. With V trimmed by 2 bases and J by 9 bases, 3 bases remained unmatched. Germline CDR1 and CDR2: MNHEY and SVGAGI. The chain has TRBV6-5 and TRBJ2-5; 7 positions agree with TRBD2. The sequence came from a man over 45 with Graves' ophthalmopathy. What was sequenced was peripheral blood. CDR3 protein: CASSYGLGAQYF. The CDR3 DNA sequence: TGTGCCAGCAGTTACGGACTAGGGGCCCAGTACTTC.